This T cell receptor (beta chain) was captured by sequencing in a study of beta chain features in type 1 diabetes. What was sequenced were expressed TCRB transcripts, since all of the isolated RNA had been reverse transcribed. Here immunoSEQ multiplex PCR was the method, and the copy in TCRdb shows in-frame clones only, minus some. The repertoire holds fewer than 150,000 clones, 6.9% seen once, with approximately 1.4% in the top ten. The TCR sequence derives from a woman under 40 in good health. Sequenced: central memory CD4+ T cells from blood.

In DNA, the CDR3 is TGTGCCAGCAGCCTCGGGACAGCGCCCTCCTACGAGCAGTACTTC. This gives the protein CASSLGTAPSYEQYF. This chain uses TRBV7-2 with TRBJ2-7; 7 nucleotides align to TRBD1. The CDR3 consists of 15 residues. CDR1 and CDR2 from the germline V gene are SGHTA and FQGNSA. V lost 5 bases and J lost 0; bases outside the gene matches: 7.